This TCR beta chain was found in a study of T cell changes during pregnancy in multiple sclerosis. The CDR3 has 15 residues. From germline, CDR1 is MNHNY and CDR2 SVGAGI (reference sequence). The V and J ends lost 5 bases and 0 bases respectively, with 13 bases between them. Method: immunoSEQ multiplex PCR; TCRdb's copy keeps in-frame clones and lacks some. This sample has tens of thousands of clones, with more than 85% found just once. The sequencing here drew on peripheral blood, taken before pregnancy. The chain has TRBV6-6 and TRBJ1-1; tentative D call: TRBD1 (5 bases). The TCR sequence derives from a female donor with multiple sclerosis, enrolled in a pregnancy study. DNA for the CDR3: TGTGCCAGCAGTCACGCGGGGACTATGAACACTGAAGCTTTCTTT. Translated: CASSHAGTMNTEAFF.